This TCR beta chain is drawn from a study of human T cells and chemical hapten exposure. Overall study context: From small differences in pooled library volume came most of the variation in per-sample TCR yields.

The authors extracted total RNA from unfractionated whole blood. This clonotype was seen many times. CDR3 length: 14 residues. V lost 1 base and J lost 5, with 11 bases in between. Germline CDR1 and CDR2: KGHSH and LQKENI. Unique molecular identifiers were affixed to discrete cDNA molecules within the library. Per the original methods: Ranging from roughly 23,224 to 750,000, TCR counts per sample had a median value of roughly 96,000. TCRdb reprocessed the 5' RACE reads with MiXCR, giving one entry per CDR3 protein. These V and J calls originate from TCRdb's pipeline instead of the authors' own analysis. The sample includes 150,000 or so distinct CDR3 sequences, roughly 4.1% of them seen just once.

The source of this sequence is a female donor in good health. The V call is TRBV18, the J call TRBJ1-1; no clear D gene. In nucleotides, the CDR3 is TGTGCCAGCTCACCACGGAAGGGTATGACTGAAGCTTTCTTT. Its translation: CASSPRKGMTEAFF.